This TCR beta chain was sequenced during a study of cytotoxic CD8 clonotypes in ibrutinib-treated CLL. Per germline, CDR1 MNHEY and CDR2 SVGAGI. V gave up 6 bases and J gave up 6 bases; unmatched junction bases: 10. The CDR3 sequence is 15 residues long. Genomic DNA for TCR beta libraries, approximately 2.1 micrograms, came from cryopreserved PBMCs. Assay: immunoSEQ multiplex PCR; the TCRdb copy retains only in-frame clones and omits some. The table includes more than 45,000 clones, around 78% detected once. The genes are TRBV6-5 and TRBJ2-2, with 7 bases matching TRBD1. Sequencing used PBMCs, obtained after 24 months of ibrutinib treatment. The TCR sequence derives from a human donor with chronic lymphocytic leukemia. DNA for the CDR3: TGTGCCAGCAGGGGACAGAGGGGGTTGGCCGGGGAGCTGTTTTTT. It yields the protein CASRGQRGLAGELFF.